These 5 T cell receptor beta chains were all obtained from the same sample, sequenced in a study of T-cell reconstitution after alpha-beta-depleted transplantation in children. The library targeted TCRbeta and was prepared with unique molecular identifiers. TCRdb analysed the PCR reads with MiXCR anew, one entry per CDR3 protein. The sample holds 200,000 or so distinct CDR3 sequences; roughly 6.6% are singletons and the top ten take more than 5.5%. Specimen: PBMCs, collected before TCRalphabeta/CD19-depleted stem cell transplant. The source of these receptors is a boy aged 2 to 10 with acute lymphoblastic leukemia, due to receive a stem cell transplant.

The chain joins TRBV7-9 to TRBJ1-6, with no clear D. Trimming left V 1 base short and J 12 bases short, with 10 bases between. The V gene's germline CDR1 is SEHNR and CDR2 FQNEAQ (reference sequence). CDR3 length: 13 amino acids. The DNA of the CDR3 is TGTGCCAGCAGCTTAGACCCCACAGAACCCCTCCACTTT. Translating gives CASSLDPTEPLHF.

This clonotype was found many times. The chain combines TRBV2 with TRBJ1-2; unclear D gene. CDR1 is SNHLY and CDR2 is FYNNEI in the germline V gene. V shed 1 base and J shed 3 bases, with 6 bases lying between them. This CDR3 has 13 residues. The CDR3 spells CASSEEQHYGYTF. The CDR3, as DNA: TGTGCCAGCAGTGAAGAACAGCACTATGGCTACACCTTC.

The rearrangement uses TRBV20-1 and TRBJ2-3; D not certain. Germline values: CDR1 DFQATT, CDR2 SNEGSKA (reference sequence). The length of the CDR3 is 13 residues. CDR3 bases: TGCACCATCCCCGAGCGCTCCACAGATACGCAGTATTTT. Translating gives CTIPERSTDTQYF.

This clonotype showed up just a few times. The chain employs TRBV3-1 and TRBJ2-1; TRBD2 agrees at 9 bases. The CDR3 has 15 residues. Per germline, CDR1 LGHDT and CDR2 YNNKEL (reference sequence). V lost 4 bases, J lost 7 bases, and 8 bases stayed unmatched. CDR3 residues: CASSPFTSGRNEQFF. CDR3 DNA: TGTGCCAGCAGCCCCTTTACTAGCGGGCGTAATGAGCAGTTCTTC.

This clonotype was found many times. The chain couples TRBV20-1 to TRBJ2-3; 14 nucleotides agree with TRBD2. The CDR3 contains 14 residues. In germline, CDR1 is DFQATT, CDR2 SNEGSKA (reference sequence). Trimming cost V 7 bases and J 8 bases; bases outside gene matches: 8. The CDR3 spells CSGSTSGGAPTQYF. In nucleotides, the CDR3 is TGCAGTGGCTCGACTAGCGGGGGGGCCCCTACGCAGTATTTT.